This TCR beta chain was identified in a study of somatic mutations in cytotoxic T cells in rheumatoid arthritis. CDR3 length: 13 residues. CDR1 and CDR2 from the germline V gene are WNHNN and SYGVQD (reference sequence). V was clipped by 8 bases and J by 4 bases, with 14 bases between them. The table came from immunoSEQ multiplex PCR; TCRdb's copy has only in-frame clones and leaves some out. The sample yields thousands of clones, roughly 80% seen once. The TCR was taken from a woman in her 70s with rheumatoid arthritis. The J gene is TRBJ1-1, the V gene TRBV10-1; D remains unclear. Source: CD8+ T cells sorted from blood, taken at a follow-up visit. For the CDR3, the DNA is TGCGCCAGCTCCCGTCAGCTGGGCACTGAAGCTTTCTTT. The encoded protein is CASSRQLGTEAFF.